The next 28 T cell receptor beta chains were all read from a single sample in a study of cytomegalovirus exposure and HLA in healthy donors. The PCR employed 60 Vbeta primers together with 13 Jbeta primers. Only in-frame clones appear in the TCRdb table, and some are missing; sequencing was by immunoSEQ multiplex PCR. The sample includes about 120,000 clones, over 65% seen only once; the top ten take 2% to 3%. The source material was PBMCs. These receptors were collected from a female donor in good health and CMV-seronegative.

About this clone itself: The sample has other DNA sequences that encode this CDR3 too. The DNA of the CDR3 is TGCGCCAGCAGTGTTGGAGGGTACGAGCAGTACTTC. It yields the protein CASSVGGYEQYF. This sequence joins TRBV10-2 and TRBJ2-7; D is perhaps TRBD2 (6 bases). There are 12 residues in the CDR3. The V and J ends lost 4 bases and 4 bases respectively, with 8 bases between them. The germline gives CDR1 WSHSY, CDR2 SAAADI.

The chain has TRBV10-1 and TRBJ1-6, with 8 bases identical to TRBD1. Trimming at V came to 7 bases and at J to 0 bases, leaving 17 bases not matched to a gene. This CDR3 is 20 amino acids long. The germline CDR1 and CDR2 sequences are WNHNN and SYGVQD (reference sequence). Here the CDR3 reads CASTPPGTGRVHSYNSPLHF. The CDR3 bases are TGCGCCAGCACCCCTCCCGGGACAGGTCGCGTACACTCCTATAATTCACCCCTCCACTTT.

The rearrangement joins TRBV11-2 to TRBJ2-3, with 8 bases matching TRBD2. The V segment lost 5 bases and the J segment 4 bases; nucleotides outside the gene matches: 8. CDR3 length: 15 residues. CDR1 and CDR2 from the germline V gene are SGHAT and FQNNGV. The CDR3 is CASSVRRGEADTQYF. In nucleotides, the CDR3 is TGTGCCAGCAGCGTTAGGCGGGGGGAGGCAGATACGCAGTATTTT.

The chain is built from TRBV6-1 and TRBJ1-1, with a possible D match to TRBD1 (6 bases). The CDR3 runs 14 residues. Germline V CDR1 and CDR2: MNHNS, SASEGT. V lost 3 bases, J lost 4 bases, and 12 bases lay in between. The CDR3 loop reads CASSDGGRGTEAFF. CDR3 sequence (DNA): TGTGCCAGCAGTGATGGCGGCAGGGGCACTGAAGCTTTCTTT.

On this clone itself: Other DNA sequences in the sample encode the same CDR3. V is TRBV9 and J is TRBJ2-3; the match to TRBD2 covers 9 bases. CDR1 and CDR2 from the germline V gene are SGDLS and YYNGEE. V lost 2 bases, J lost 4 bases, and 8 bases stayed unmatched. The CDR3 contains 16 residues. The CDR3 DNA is TGTGCCAGCAGCGTCGGGTTGGCGGGGGGGCCAGATACGCAGTATTTT. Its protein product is CASSVGLAGGPDTQYF.

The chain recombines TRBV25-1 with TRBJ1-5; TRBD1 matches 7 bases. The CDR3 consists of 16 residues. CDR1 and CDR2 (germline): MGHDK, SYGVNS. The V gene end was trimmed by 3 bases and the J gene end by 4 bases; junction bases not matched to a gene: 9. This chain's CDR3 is CASSDSGQRKNQPQHF. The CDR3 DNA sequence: TGTGCCAGCAGTGATTCGGGACAGCGAAAGAATCAGCCCCAGCATTTT.

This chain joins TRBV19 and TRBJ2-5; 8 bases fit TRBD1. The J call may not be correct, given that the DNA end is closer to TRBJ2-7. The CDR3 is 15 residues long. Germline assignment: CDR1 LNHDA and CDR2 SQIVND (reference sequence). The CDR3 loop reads CASSIGRQGRNEQYF. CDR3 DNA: TGTGCCAGTAGTATAGGGAGACAGGGGAGGAACGAGCAGTACTTC.

The CDR3 DNA follows: TGTGCCAGCAGTTCCAGGACAGGCAACACCGGGGAGCTGTTTTTT. It yields the protein CASSSRTGNTGELFF. The J gene is TRBJ2-2, the V gene TRBV6-5, with 7 bases aligning to TRBD1. Trimming took 4 bases from V and 2 from J; bases not matched to a gene: 4. Germline lookup yields CDR1 MNHEY and CDR2 SVGAGI. The CDR3 has 15 amino acids.

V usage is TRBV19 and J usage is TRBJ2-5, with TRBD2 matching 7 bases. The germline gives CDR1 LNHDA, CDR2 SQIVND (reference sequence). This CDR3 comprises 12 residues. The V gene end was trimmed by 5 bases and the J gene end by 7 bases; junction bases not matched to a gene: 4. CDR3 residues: CASSGGVGTQYF. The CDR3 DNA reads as TGTGCCAGTAGTGGGGGGGTAGGGACCCAGTACTTC. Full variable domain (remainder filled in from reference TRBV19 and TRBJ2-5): DGGITQSPKYLFRKEGQNVTLSCEQNLNHDAMYWYRQDPGQGLRLIYYSQIVNDFQKGDIAEGYSVSREKKESFPLTVTSAQKNPTAFYLCASSGGVGTQYFGPGTRLLVL.

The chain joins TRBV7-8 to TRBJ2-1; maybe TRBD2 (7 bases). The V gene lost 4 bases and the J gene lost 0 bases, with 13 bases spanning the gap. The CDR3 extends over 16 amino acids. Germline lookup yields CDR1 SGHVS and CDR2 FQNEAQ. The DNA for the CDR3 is TGTGCCAGCAGCTCCCGAAGGGGGGGCTCCTACAATGAGCAGTTCTTC. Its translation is CASSSRRGGSYNEQFF. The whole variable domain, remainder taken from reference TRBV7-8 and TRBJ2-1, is GAGVSQSPRYKVAKRGQDVALRCDPISGHVSLFWYQQALGQGPEFLTYFQNEAQLDKSGLPSDRFFAERPEGSVSTLKIQRTQQEDSAVYLCASSSRRGGSYNEQFFGPGTRLTVL.

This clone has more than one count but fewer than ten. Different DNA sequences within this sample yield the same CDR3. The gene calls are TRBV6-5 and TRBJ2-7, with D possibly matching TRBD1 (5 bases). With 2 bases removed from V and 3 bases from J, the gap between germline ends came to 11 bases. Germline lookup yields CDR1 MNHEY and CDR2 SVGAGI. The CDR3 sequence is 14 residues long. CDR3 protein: CASSYGGQSYEQYF. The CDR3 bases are TGTGCCAGCAGTTACGGCGGACAAAGCTACGAGCAGTACTTC.

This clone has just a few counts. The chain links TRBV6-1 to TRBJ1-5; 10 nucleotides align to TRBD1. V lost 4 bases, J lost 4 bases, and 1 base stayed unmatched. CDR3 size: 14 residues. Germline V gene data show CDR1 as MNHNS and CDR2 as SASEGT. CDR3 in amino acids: CASSVGQGNQPQHF. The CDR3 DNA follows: TGTGCCAGCAGTGTGGGACAGGGGAATCAGCCCCAGCATTTT.

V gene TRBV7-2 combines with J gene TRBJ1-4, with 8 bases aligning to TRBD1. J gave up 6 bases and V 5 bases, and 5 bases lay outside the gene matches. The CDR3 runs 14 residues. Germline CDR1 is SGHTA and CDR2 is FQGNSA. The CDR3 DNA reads TGTGCCAGCAGCCCAGGGGGCAGCGATGAAAAACTGTTTTTT. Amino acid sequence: CASSPGGSDEKLFF.

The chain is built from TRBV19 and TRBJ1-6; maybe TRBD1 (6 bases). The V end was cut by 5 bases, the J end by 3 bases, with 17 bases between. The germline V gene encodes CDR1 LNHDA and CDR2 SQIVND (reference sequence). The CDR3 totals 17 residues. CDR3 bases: TGTGCCAGTAGTCGGGGAACAGGGTCAAGCTATAATTCACCCCTCCACTTT. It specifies CASSRGTGSSYNSPLHF.

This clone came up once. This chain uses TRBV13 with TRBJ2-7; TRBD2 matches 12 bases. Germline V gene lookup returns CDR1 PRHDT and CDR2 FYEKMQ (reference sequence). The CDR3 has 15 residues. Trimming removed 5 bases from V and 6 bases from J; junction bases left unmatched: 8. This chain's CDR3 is CASSPASGGAGEQYF. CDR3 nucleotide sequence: TGTGCCAGCAGCCCAGCTAGCGGGGGGGCCGGCGAGCAGTACTTC.

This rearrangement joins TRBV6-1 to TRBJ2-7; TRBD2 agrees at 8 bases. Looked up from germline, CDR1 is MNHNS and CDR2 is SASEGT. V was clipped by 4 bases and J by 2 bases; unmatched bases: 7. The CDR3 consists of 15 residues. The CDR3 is CASSGLAGFTYEQYF. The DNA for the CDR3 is TGTGCCAGCAGTGGGTTAGCGGGGTTCACCTACGAGCAGTACTTC.

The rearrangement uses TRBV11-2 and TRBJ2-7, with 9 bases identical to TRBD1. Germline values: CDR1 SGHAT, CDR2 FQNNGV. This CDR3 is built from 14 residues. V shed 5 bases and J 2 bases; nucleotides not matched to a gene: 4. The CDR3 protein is CASSHRGQAYEQYF. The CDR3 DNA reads TGTGCCAGCAGCCACAGGGGGCAGGCCTACGAGCAGTACTTC.

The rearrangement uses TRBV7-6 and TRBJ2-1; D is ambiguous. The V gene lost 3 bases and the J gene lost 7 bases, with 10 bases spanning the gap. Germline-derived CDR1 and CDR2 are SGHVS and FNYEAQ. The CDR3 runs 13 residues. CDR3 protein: CASSLTSENEQFF. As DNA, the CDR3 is TGTGCCAGCAGCTTGACGAGCGAGAATGAGCAGTTCTTC.

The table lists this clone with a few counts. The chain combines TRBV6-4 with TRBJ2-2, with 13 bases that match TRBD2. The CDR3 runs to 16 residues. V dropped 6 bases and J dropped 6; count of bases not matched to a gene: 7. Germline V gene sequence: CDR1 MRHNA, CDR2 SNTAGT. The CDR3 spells CASSRTSGGASGELFF. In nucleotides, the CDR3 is TGTGCCAGCAGCCGCACTAGCGGGGGGGCCTCCGGGGAGCTGTTTTTT.

The CDR3 DNA reads as TGTGCCAGCAGCTTGGAGCGGGGCCCCTACGAGCAGTACTTC. Protein product: CASSLERGPYEQYF. The gene calls are TRBV5-6 and TRBJ2-7; 7 bases fit TRBD2. CDR1 is SGHDT and CDR2 is YYEEEE in the germline V gene. The CDR3 extends over 14 amino acids. The V gene end was trimmed by 0 bases and the J gene end by 2 bases; junction bases not matched to a gene: 2. The variable domain in full, completed from reference TRBV5-6 and TRBJ2-7, reads DAGVTQSPTHLIKTRGQQVTLRCSPKSGHDTVSWYQQALGQGPQFIFQYYEEEERQRGNFPDRFSGHQFPNYSSELNVNALLLGDSALYLCASSLERGPYEQYFGPGTRLTVT.

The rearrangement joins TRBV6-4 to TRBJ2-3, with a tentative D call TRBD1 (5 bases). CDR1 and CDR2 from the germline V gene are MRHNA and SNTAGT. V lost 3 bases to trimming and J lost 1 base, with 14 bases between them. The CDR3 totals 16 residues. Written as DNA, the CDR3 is TGTGCCAGCAGTGAAGGGGCCGCCACGGGCACAGATACGCAGTATTTT. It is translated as CASSEGAATGTDTQYF.

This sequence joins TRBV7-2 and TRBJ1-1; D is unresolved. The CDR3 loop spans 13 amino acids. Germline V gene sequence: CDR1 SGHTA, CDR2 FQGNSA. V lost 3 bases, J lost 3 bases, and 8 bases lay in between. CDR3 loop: CASSFGSYTEAFF. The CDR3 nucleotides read TGTGCCAGCAGCTTTGGGAGTTACACTGAAGCTTTCTTT.

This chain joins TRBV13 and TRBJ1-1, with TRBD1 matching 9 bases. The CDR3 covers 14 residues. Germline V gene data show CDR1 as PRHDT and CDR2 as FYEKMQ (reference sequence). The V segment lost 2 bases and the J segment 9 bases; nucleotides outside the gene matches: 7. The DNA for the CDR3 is TGTGCCAGCAGCTTACCGGACAGGGGATTTCAAGCTTTCTTT. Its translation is CASSLPDRGFQAFF. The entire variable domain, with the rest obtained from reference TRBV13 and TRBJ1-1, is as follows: AAGVIQSPRHLIKEKRETATLKCYPIPRHDTVYWYQQGPGQDPQFLISFYEKMQSDKGSIPDRFSAQQFSDYHSELNMSSLELGDSALYFCASSLPDRGFQAFFGQGTRLTVV.

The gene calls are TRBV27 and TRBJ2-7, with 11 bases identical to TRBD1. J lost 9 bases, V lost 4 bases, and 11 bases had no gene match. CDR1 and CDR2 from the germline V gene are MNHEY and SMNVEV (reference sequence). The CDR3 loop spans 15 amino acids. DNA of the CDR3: TGTGCCAGCAGTTGGGACAGGGGGGGAGCTACGACGCAGTACTTC. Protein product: CASSWDRGGATTQYF.

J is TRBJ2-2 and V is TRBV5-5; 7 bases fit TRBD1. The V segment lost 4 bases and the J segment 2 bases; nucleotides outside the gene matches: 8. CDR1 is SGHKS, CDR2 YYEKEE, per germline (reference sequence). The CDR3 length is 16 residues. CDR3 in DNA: TGTGCCAGCAGCCTGGTGGCAGGGGGAAACACCGGGGAGCTGTTTTTT. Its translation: CASSLVAGGNTGELFF.

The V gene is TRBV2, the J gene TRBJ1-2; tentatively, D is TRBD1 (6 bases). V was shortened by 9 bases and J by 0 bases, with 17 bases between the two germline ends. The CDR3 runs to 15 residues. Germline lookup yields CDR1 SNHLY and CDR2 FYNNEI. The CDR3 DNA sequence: TGTGCCAGTAGGGGTCGTACAGGGCCTAACTATGGCTACACCTTC. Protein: CASRGRTGPNYGYTF.

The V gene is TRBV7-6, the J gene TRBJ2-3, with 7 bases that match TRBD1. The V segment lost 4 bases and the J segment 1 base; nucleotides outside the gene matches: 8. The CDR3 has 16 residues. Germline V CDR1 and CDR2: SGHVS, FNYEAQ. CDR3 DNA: TGTGCCAGCAGCTCTAAGACAGGGATCGGCACAGATACGCAGTATTTT. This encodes CASSSKTGIGTDTQYF.

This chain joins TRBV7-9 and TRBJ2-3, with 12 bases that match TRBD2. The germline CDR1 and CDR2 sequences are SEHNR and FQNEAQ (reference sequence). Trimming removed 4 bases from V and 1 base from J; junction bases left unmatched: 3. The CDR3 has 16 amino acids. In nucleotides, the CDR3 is TGTGCCAGCAGCTCGACTAGCGGGGGACGCACAGATACGCAGTATTTT. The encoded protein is CASSSTSGGRTDTQYF.